This entry is about one T cell receptor (beta chain). Its target is not known. Data came from immunoSEQ multiplex PCR; TCRdb stores just in-frame clones and leaves some out. The sample has about 120,000 clones, 85% to 90% seen once. The data derive from a study of T cell responses to AZD1222 COVID-19 vaccine. Germline loops: CDR1 LNHDA, CDR2 SQIVND (reference sequence). The length of the CDR3 is 15 residues. The V and J ends lost 5 bases and 6 bases, in that order; junction bases with no gene match: 7. General study results and limits: After two AZD1222 doses, spike-specific TCR breadth and depth rose versus day 0.

The chain uses TRBV19 and TRBJ1-5; TRBD1 matches at 10 bases. This clonotype originated in an adult in good health. The specimen was peripheral blood, collected on day 0 of AZD1222 vaccination. DNA for the CDR3: TGTGCCAGTAGTGCCGGACAGGGGGGACGTCAGCCCCAGCATTTT. Amino acid sequence: CASSAGQGGRQPQHF.